Listed below are T cell receptor beta chains from one sample, sequenced in a study of blood T cells in healthy people across ages. MiXCR was run by TCRdb on the 5' RACE reads, yielding one entry per CDR3 protein. In the table there are more than 500,000 distinct CDR3 sequences, over 25% of which are singletons. These data are also associated with another study on T cells of mothers and their children.

Sample: blood. These TCRs come from a boy younger than 10 in good health. CDR3s include the opening cysteine and the closing phenylalanine or tryptophan.

j_call	cdr3_length	v_call	cdr3_aa
TRBJ2-7	11	TRBV6-6	CASSVNNEQYF
TRBJ2-7	16	TRBV4-1	CASSQDHGRGGYEQYF
TRBJ1-6	14	TRBV7-9	CASSMTRENSPLHF
TRBJ2-7	15	TRBV11-2	CASSLGQREGYEQYF
.	14	TRBV11-2	CASSFSLDNNEQFF
TRBJ2-7	16	TRBV28	CASSRDTESSAYEQYF
TRBJ2-7	16	TRBV20-1	CSARGISGTLSYEQYF
.	15	TRBV4-2	CASSQNYDSYNEQYF
TRBJ1-1	14	TRBV29-1	CSVEDSGQGRRAFF
TRBJ2-7	12	TRBV5-1	CASSLIVYEQYF
TRBJ2-2	13	TRBV6-1	CASRSYGDGELFF
TRBJ2-7	16	TRBV28	CAGSFGLADLSYEQYF
TRBJ2-1	13	TRBV20-1	CSADGTSRDEQFF
TRBJ1-1	12	TRBV12-3/TRBV12-4	CASSSTGTEAFF
TRBJ2-4	15	TRBV21-1	CASSKWDKGGNIQYF
TRBJ1-5	14	TRBV12-3/TRBV12-4	CASSPVGGGQPQHF
TRBJ1-2	13	TRBV19	CASSPGNRDGYTF
.	18	TRBV5-1	CASSSEGAPPSWDYEQYF
TRBJ2-1	13	TRBV12-3/TRBV12-4	CASTSGRYNEQFF
.	16	TRBV6-5	CASSYSVAPITYEQYF
TRBJ1-2	11	TRBV24-1	CATSDSNGYTF
TRBJ2-1	14	TRBV9	CASGSVMGGNEQFF